These T cell receptor beta chains were read from a single sample in a study of cytomegalovirus exposure and HLA in healthy donors. The table came from immunoSEQ multiplex PCR; TCRdb's copy has only in-frame clones and leaves some out. In the table there are roughly 150,000 clones, around four fifths of which are singletons. The sample comprised PBMCs. The receptors stem from a man in his thirties or forties in good health. The CDR3 runs from the conserved cysteine through the conserved F or W. D genes are given only for firm matches. Some rows mark clone size as missing; the rest say once, few, many or name a class of expanded clone.

CDR3 DNA: TGTGCCAGTAGTATCCTCGCCCGACAACTCGGTGAAAAACTGTTTTTT
CDR3 protein: CASSILARQLGEKLFF
V gene: TRBV19
D gene: NA
clone size: NA
J gene: TRBJ1-4

CDR3 DNA: TGTGCCAGCAGCTTGGGGACAGGGGGGGACGGGTCCTACGAGCAGTACTTC
CDR3 protein: CASSLGTGGDGSYEQYF
V gene: TRBV7-9
D gene: TRBD1
clone size: NA
J gene: TRBJ2-7

CDR3 DNA: TGTGCCAGCAGCGATCAGCGGTATCCCTACGAGCAGTACTTC
CDR3 protein: CASSDQRYPYEQYF
V gene: TRBV9
D gene: NA
clone size: NA
J gene: TRBJ2-7

CDR3 DNA: TGTGCCAGCAGTGACAGGGAGAATCAGCCCCAGCATTTT
CDR3 protein: CASSDRENQPQHF
V gene: TRBV6-5
D gene: TRBD1
clone size: few
J gene: TRBJ1-5

CDR3 DNA: TGTGCCAGCAGCTTAGGCGGGAGGGTCGACAATGAGCAGTTCTTC
CDR3 protein: CASSLGGRVDNEQFF
V gene: TRBV7-2
D gene: TRBD2
clone size: NA
J gene: TRBJ2-1

CDR3 DNA: TGTGCCAGCAGTTCGGGACTGGAGCAGTACTTC
CDR3 protein: CASSSGLEQYF
V gene: TRBV6-6
D gene: NA
clone size: NA
J gene: TRBJ2-7

CDR3 DNA: TGTGCCACCCGGACAGGGGTGAACACTGAAGCTTTCTTT
CDR3 protein: CATRTGVNTEAFF
V gene: TRBV18
D gene: TRBD1
clone size: NA
J gene: TRBJ1-1

CDR3 DNA: TGTGCCAGCAAGAGGGATTATCAGGATACGCAGTATTTT
CDR3 protein: CASKRDYQDTQYF
V gene: TRBV6-1
D gene: NA
clone size: once
J gene: TRBJ2-3

CDR3 DNA: TGTGCCAGTAGTATCACAGGGAGCTCCTACGAGCAGTACTTC
CDR3 protein: CASSITGSSYEQYF
V gene: TRBV19
D gene: NA
clone size: NA
J gene: TRBJ2-7

CDR3 DNA: TGCGCCAGCAGCCAAGAGACGGGGTATGGCTACACCTTC
CDR3 protein: CASSQETGYGYTF
V gene: TRBV4-3
D gene: NA
clone size: NA
J gene: TRBJ1-2

CDR3 DNA: TGTGCCAGTAGCTCCGGGACAGGTAGTCAGCCCCAGCATTTT
CDR3 protein: CASSSGTGSQPQHF
V gene: TRBV19
D gene: TRBD1
clone size: few
J gene: TRBJ1-5

CDR3 DNA: TGTGCCAGCAGTTACTCGATCGGCAGCGGACCGCCGCAGTACTTC
CDR3 protein: CASSYSIGSGPPQYF
V gene: TRBV6-6
D gene: NA
clone size: few
J gene: TRBJ2-7

CDR3 DNA: TGTGCCAGCAGTTACTCGAACAGAAATTTGGATGAGCAGTTCTTC
CDR3 protein: CASSYSNRNLDEQFF
V gene: TRBV6-5
D gene: NA
clone size: NA
J gene: TRBJ2-1

CDR3 DNA: TGCAGCGTTGAGACACAGGACACTGAAGCTTTCTTT
CDR3 protein: CSVETQDTEAFF
V gene: TRBV29-1
D gene: NA
clone size: few
J gene: TRBJ1-1

CDR3 DNA: TGTGCCAGCAGTTACAACGCGGCTAGCGAAACTTACGAGCAGTACTTC
CDR3 protein: CASSYNAASETYEQYF
V gene: TRBV6-6
D gene: NA
clone size: NA
J gene: TRBJ2-7

CDR3 DNA: TGTGCCATCAGTGAGAAAGACAGGGGCGTCGACTATGGCTACACCTTC
CDR3 protein: CAISEKDRGVDYGYTF
V gene: TRBV10-3
D gene: TRBD1
clone size: NA
J gene: TRBJ1-2

CDR3 DNA: TGCAGCGGCTCGACAGCTGAAGCTTTCTTT
CDR3 protein: CSGSTAEAFF
V gene: TRBV29-1
D gene: NA
clone size: NA
J gene: TRBJ1-1

CDR3 DNA: TGCGCCTGGACTTCACGAAGCGGGAGGGCCCGCTACGAGCAGTACTTC
CDR3 protein: CAWTSRSGRARYEQYF
V gene: TRBV30
D gene: TRBD2
clone size: NA
J gene: TRBJ2-7

CDR3 DNA: TGTGCCAGCAGCGCCCCTTACCGAACGGGGACTGAAGCTTTCTTT
CDR3 protein: CASSAPYRTGTEAFF
V gene: TRBV6-6
D gene: NA
clone size: NA
J gene: TRBJ1-1

CDR3 DNA: TGTGCCTGGGGTAACGACAGGGTCAATCAGCCCCAGCATTTT
CDR3 protein: CAWGNDRVNQPQHF
V gene: TRBV30
D gene: TRBD1
clone size: NA
J gene: TRBJ1-5

CDR3 DNA: TGTGCCAGTACTACTCAAACTGAAGCTTTCTTT
CDR3 protein: CASTTQTEAFF
V gene: TRBV19
D gene: NA
clone size: NA
J gene: TRBJ1-1

CDR3 DNA: TGTGCCAGCAGCTCACAGGGGGTCCCCTACAATGAGCAGTTCTTC
CDR3 protein: CASSSQGVPYNEQFF
V gene: TRBV7-9
D gene: TRBD1
clone size: NA
J gene: TRBJ2-1

CDR3 DNA: TGTGCCAGCTCACCTTGGACCTCAGGGGGGAAGGAGACCCAGTACTTC
CDR3 protein: CASSPWTSGGKETQYF
V gene: TRBV18
D gene: NA
clone size: NA
J gene: TRBJ2-5

CDR3 DNA: TGCAGTGCTAGGGGGGGAAAGCCCCAGCATTTT
CDR3 protein: CSARGGKPQHF
V gene: TRBV20-1
D gene: NA
clone size: NA
J gene: TRBJ1-5

CDR3 DNA: TGTGCCAGCAGACAGACAATCCAAGAGACCCAGTACTTC
CDR3 protein: CASRQTIQETQYF
V gene: TRBV2
D gene: NA
clone size: once
J gene: TRBJ2-5

CDR3 DNA: TGTGCCAGCAGCTCAAGCAGGGAAACCGGGGAGCTGTTTTTT
CDR3 protein: CASSSSRETGELFF
V gene: TRBV21-1
D gene: NA
clone size: NA
J gene: TRBJ2-2

CDR3 DNA: TGTTCCAGCAGCTTCCCGAATCAGCCCCAGCATTTT
CDR3 protein: CSSSFPNQPQHF
V gene: TRBV7-9
D gene: NA
clone size: NA
J gene: TRBJ1-5

CDR3 DNA: TGTGCCAGCAGCGTACGTCCGGGAGTGAACACCGGGGAGCTGTTTTTT
CDR3 protein: CASSVRPGVNTGELFF
V gene: TRBV9
D gene: NA
clone size: NA
J gene: TRBJ2-2

CDR3 DNA: TGTGCCTGGAGTCCGCTAGCGGGAGTCTCCTACGAGCAGTACTTC
CDR3 protein: CAWSPLAGVSYEQYF
V gene: TRBV30
D gene: TRBD2
clone size: NA
J gene: TRBJ2-7

CDR3 DNA: TGTGCCAGCAGCTTAAGACAGTTCAATGAGCAGTTCTTC
CDR3 protein: CASSLRQFNEQFF
V gene: TRBV7-9
D gene: NA
clone size: NA
J gene: TRBJ2-1

CDR3 DNA: TGTGCCAGCAGTGAAAGAAGCGGGAGTACAGATACGCAGTATTTT
CDR3 protein: CASSERSGSTDTQYF
V gene: TRBV6-1
D gene: TRBD2
clone size: NA
J gene: TRBJ2-3